What follows are 31 T cell receptor beta chains derived from one specimen sequenced in a study of T-cell reconstitution after alpha-beta-depleted transplantation in children listed by TCRdb under 2016. The intended sense of this specimen's treatment or condition label: allogeneic hematopoietic cell transplantation with graft depleted of TCRalphabeta T cells and CD19 B cells. The library relied on PCR. Instrument used: Illumina HiSeq 2500. TCR libraries were prepared with molecular barcoding, using unique molecular identifiers to normalize TCRbeta repertoire quantification. In TCRdb, the public reads were trimmed at Q25 with fastp and aligned with MiXCR, with productive beta chains retained. Every CDR3 protein is listed once, alongside the most common genes and DNA of its rows. Counted in this sample were 90,000 to 100,000 distinct CDR3 sequences; under 25% of them appeared once. Clones ranked in the top ten supply about a fifth of the sample.

The sample here was PBMCs, taken before TCRalphabeta/CD19-depleted stem cell transplant. The receptors derive from a boy aged 2 to 10 with acute lymphoblastic leukemia, due to receive a stem cell transplant.

The rearrangement uses TRBV10-2 and TRBJ2-1; TRBD2 is a possible D gene (6 bases). Germline V gene data show CDR1 as WSHSY and CDR2 as SAAADI. The CDR3 contains 14 residues. Trimming stripped 2 bases from V and 3 bases from J, with 8 bases between. The CDR3 bases are TGCGCCAGCAGTGAGAGGGGACTCTACAATGAGCAGTTCTTC. Translated: CASSERGLYNEQFF.

Note on this clonotype: A single base separates this from a much larger clone, so it may be a read error. This rearrangement joins TRBV28 to TRBJ1-2; D may be TRBD1 (5 bases). Germline V gives CDR1 MDHEN, CDR2 SYDVKM. The CDR3 has 13 residues. Trimming took off 5 bases at V and 4 bases at J, with 11 bases between the two ends. The CDR3: CASSPDIRYGYTF. In DNA, the CDR3 is TGTGCCAGCAGTCCGGACATACGCTATGGCTACACCTTC.

CDR3 nucleotides: TGCAGTGCTAGAGCGGGAGGGCCGAACACCGGGGAGCTGTTTTTT. This translates into CSARAGGPNTGELFF. This chain connects TRBV20-1 to TRBJ2-2; TRBD2 agrees at 8 bases. Germline CDR1 is DFQATT and CDR2 is SNEGSKA (reference sequence). CDR3 size: 15 residues. Losses at the gene ends were 1 base for V and 0 bases for J; bases not matched to a gene: 1.

This sequence joins TRBV5-4 and TRBJ2-7, with 7 positions matching TRBD2. The CDR3 length is 15 residues. CDR1 and CDR2 (germline): SGHNT, YYREEE (reference sequence). V trimming: 0 bases; J trimming: 6 bases; junction bases outside the gene matches: 9. The CDR3 region is CASSLEASGAGEQYF. CDR3 in DNA: TGTGCCAGCAGCTTGGAGGCTAGCGGAGCTGGCGAGCAGTACTTC.

Only one count was recorded for this clonotype. Written as DNA, the CDR3 is TGTGCCAGCAGTGTTAGCGGAGGTTACCCCTACGAGCAGTACTTC. Residues: CASSVSGGYPYEQYF. J is TRBJ2-7 and V is TRBV28; tentatively, D is TRBD2 (6 bases). V was trimmed by 5 bases and J by 2 bases, leaving 16 bases between them. Germline-derived CDR1 and CDR2 are MDHEN and SYDVKM. The CDR3 is 15 residues long.

The chain carries TRBV5-4 and TRBJ2-7; D perhaps matches TRBD2 (6 bases). Germline V lookup: CDR1 SGHNT, CDR2 YYREEE (reference sequence). This CDR3 is built from 14 residues. V lost 4 bases, J lost 6 bases, and 17 bases lay in between. The CDR3: CASSPRLEAAEQYF. For the CDR3, the DNA is TGTGCCAGCAGCCCTAGACTAGAAGCGGCCGAGCAGTACTTC.

This clonotype has a handful of counts. The rearrangement links TRBV20-1 to TRBJ1-4; a possible D gene is TRBD1 (6 bases). The CDR3 contains 23 residues. In germline, CDR1 is DFQATT, CDR2 SNEGSKA (reference sequence). Trimming left V 0 bases short and J 4 bases short, with 36 bases between. The DNA of the CDR3 is TGCAGTGCTAGAGATAGGAGGGGGACTCCCCTCGACCAAACCTTCACGCTTAATGAAAAACTGTTTTTT. Translation gives CSARDRRGTPLDQTFTLNEKLFF.

This clonotype was observed a few times. The V gene is TRBV3-1, the J gene TRBJ2-3; D is possibly TRBD2 (5 bases). V was trimmed by 1 base and J by 5 bases, leaving 16 bases between them. Germline V gives CDR1 LGHDT, CDR2 YNNKEL (reference sequence). This CDR3 is built from 16 residues. CDR3 region: CASSQGASGVGDTQYF. The CDR3 DNA reads as TGTGCCAGCAGCCAAGGGGCCAGCGGAGTGGGAGATACGCAGTATTTT.

This clonotype was picked up a small number of times. This sequence joins TRBV6-1 and TRBJ2-7; D perhaps matches TRBD1 (6 bases). The V end lost 5 bases, the J end lost 3 bases, and 17 bases lay between the germline ends. CDR3 length equals 15 residues. CDR1 MNHNS and CDR2 SASEGT come from the germline V gene. CDR3 amino acids: CASSLSPSGHYEQYF. The CDR3 DNA is TGTGCCAGCAGTCTAAGCCCTTCGGGACACTACGAGCAGTACTTC.

This chain joins TRBV20-1 and TRBJ2-5; D unclear. V was clipped by 3 bases and J by 4 bases, with 15 bases between them. Germline V gene lookup returns CDR1 DFQATT and CDR2 SNEGSKA (reference sequence). CDR3 size: 14 residues. The CDR3 DNA sequence: TGCAGTGCTAGCGCCATTGTCTATGGAGAGACCCAGTACTTC. Its translation is CSASAIVYGETQYF.

This clonotype was observed at least ten times. The chain combines TRBV7-2 with TRBJ2-3; 8 nucleotides agree with TRBD2. The ends lost 5 bases at V and 6 bases at J; junction bases unmatched: 13. CDR3 length: 16 residues. Germline V gene sequence: CDR1 SGHTA, CDR2 FQGNSA. The CDR3 sequence: CASSPGSAGGRDTQYF. In DNA, the CDR3 is TGTGCCAGCAGCCCAGGGTCTGCGGGGGGCAGGGATACGCAGTATTTT.

This clonotype was detected ten times or more. The chain has TRBV28 and TRBJ1-5; TRBD1 matches 8 bases. J lost 7 bases, V lost 4 bases, and 6 bases had no gene match. The germline V gene has CDR1 MDHEN and CDR2 SYDVKM. CDR3 size: 14 residues. The CDR3 nucleotides read TGTGCCAGCAGTTCTGACAGGGGCGAACAGCCCCAGCATTTT. It encodes CASSSDRGEQPQHF.

In this sample, this clonotype turned up many times. The CDR3 bases are TGTGCCATCAAGCCTCTAGCGGGAGGGGAGACCCAGTACTTC. Translation: CAIKPLAGGETQYF. This chain uses TRBV10-3 with TRBJ2-5, with 12 positions matching TRBD2. The V segment lost 7 bases and the J segment 5 bases; nucleotides outside the gene matches: 5. Germline V gives CDR1 ENHRY, CDR2 SYGVKD. This CDR3 has 14 residues.

This sequence joins TRBV2 and TRBJ2-7; 8 nucleotides agree with TRBD2. This CDR3 is built from 15 residues. V gave up 5 bases and J gave up 0 bases; unmatched junction bases: 6. The V gene's germline CDR1 is SNHLY and CDR2 FYNNEI. The CDR3 DNA reads as TGTGCCAGCAGTCGACTAGCGATGAGCTCCTACGAGCAGTACTTC. Translation gives CASSRLAMSSYEQYF.

There are a few counts of this clonotype. The chain carries TRBV6-1 and TRBJ2-3; 8 bases map to TRBD2. The V gene's germline CDR1 is MNHNS and CDR2 SASEGT. The CDR3 is made up of 15 amino acids. The junction had 7 bases not matched to a gene; V was cut back by 5 bases and J by 3 bases. The CDR3 loop is CASSPIAGMTDTQYF. CDR3 sequence (DNA): TGTGCCAGCAGTCCCATAGCGGGAATGACAGATACGCAGTATTTT.

V is TRBV7-7 and J is TRBJ2-1; D is ambiguous. CDR1 and CDR2 from the germline V gene are SSHAT and FNYEAQ (reference sequence). The CDR3 has 13 residues. V was trimmed by 2 bases and J by 7 bases, leaving 9 bases between them. The CDR3 DNA reads as TGTGCCAGCAGCTTATCTCCCGGGAATGAGCAGTTCTTC. As protein: CASSLSPGNEQFF.

This chain connects TRBV20-1 to TRBJ1-1; possibly TRBD1 for D (5 bases). Germline assignment: CDR1 DFQATT and CDR2 SNEGSKA (reference sequence). The CDR3 extends over 14 amino acids. Trimming removed 0 bases from V and 5 bases from J, with 13 bases in between. CDR3: CSARDPKRGTEAFF. DNA of the CDR3: TGCAGTGCTAGAGATCCGAAGCGGGGGACTGAAGCTTTCTTT.

The chain employs TRBV24-1 and TRBJ1-1; TRBD1 is a possible D gene (5 bases). Trimming shortened V by 9 bases and J by 1 base, and 11 bases separated the two germline ends. Germline assignment: CDR1 KGHDR and CDR2 SFDVKD. The CDR3 extends over 13 amino acids. The CDR3 sequence: CATSGVGNTEAFF. The CDR3 DNA reads TGTGCCACCTCGGGGGTGGGGAACACTGAAGCTTTCTTT.

Only a few counts were recorded for this clonotype. The J gene is TRBJ2-2, the V gene TRBV7-2; D gene uncertain. V dropped 4 bases and J dropped 5 bases, with 14 bases sitting between them. CDR1 and CDR2 (germline): SGHTA, FQGNSA. The CDR3 sequence is 15 residues long. The CDR3 is CASSSARRRTGELFF. DNA for the CDR3: TGTGCCAGCAGCTCCGCACGCCGAAGGACCGGGGAGCTGTTTTTT.

The chain uses TRBV27 and TRBJ2-7; possible D gene TRBD1, 6 bases. This CDR3 has 13 residues. Looked up from germline, CDR1 is MNHEY and CDR2 is SMNVEV (reference sequence). Trimming shortened V by 4 bases and J by 4 bases, and 11 bases separated the two germline ends. CDR3 DNA sequence: TGTGCCAGCAGTTCCCGGACAGCTTACGAGCAGTACTTC. It specifies CASSSRTAYEQYF.

The DNA for the CDR3 is TGTGCCATCAGTTTAAGGGGAAGCCCGGGGGGAAGCAATCAGCCCCAGCATTTT. Protein sequence: CAISLRGSPGGSNQPQHF. The chain is built from TRBV10-3 and TRBJ1-5; D possibly corresponds to TRBD1 (5 bases). The V gene's germline CDR1 is ENHRY and CDR2 SYGVKD. The CDR3 runs to 18 residues. The V end was cut by 5 bases, the J end by 1 base, with 21 bases between.

This sequence joins TRBV24-1 and TRBJ2-1, with D perhaps given as TRBD1 or TRBD2 (5 bases each). CDR3 length: 16 residues. V shed 3 bases and J shed 1 base, with 12 bases lying between them. Germline V CDR1 and CDR2: KGHDR, SFDVKD. DNA for the CDR3: TGTGCCACCAGTGATCCCGGGACGGCATCCTACAATGAGCAGTTCTTC. Its protein product is CATSDPGTASYNEQFF.

There are a few counts of this clonotype. The V and J genes are TRBV21-1 and TRBJ2-7; the D call TRBD1 from the table was never checked on the DNA. TRBV21-1 is a pseudogene segment. The CDR3 runs to 19 residues. In DNA, the CDR3 is TGTGCCAGCATCACCCAAGTGATTCCGGGATTGGGGTTTAGTTACGAGCAGTACTTC. It codes for CASITQVIPGLGFSYEQYF.

This clonotype was seen a few times. The chain joins TRBV11-2 to TRBJ1-6; 8 positions agree with TRBD1. Germline values: CDR1 SGHAT, CDR2 FQNNGV. The CDR3 covers 18 residues. V dropped 5 bases and J dropped 0; count of bases not matched to a gene: 9. Here the CDR3 DNA reads TGTGCCAGCAGCATCGGACAGGGAAAGAGCTCCTATAATTCACCCCTCCACTTT. It is translated as CASSIGQGKSSYNSPLHF.

The genes are TRBV4-1 and TRBJ2-1; maybe TRBD2 (6 bases). The CDR3 runs to 14 residues. Trimming cost V 4 bases and J 10 bases, with 17 bases left between them. Germline V gene data show CDR1 as MGHRA and CDR2 as YSYEKL. CDR3 DNA sequence: TGCGCCAGCAGCCGAACCGGGAGTCTGAACGAGCAGTTCTTC. Translating gives CASSRTGSLNEQFF.

The chain recombines TRBV7-3 with TRBJ1-1, with D possibly being TRBD1 (6 bases). The germline gives CDR1 SGHTA, CDR2 FQGTGA. Between the trimmed V and J ends, which lost 6 bases and 8 bases, there was a span of 22 bases. There are 15 residues in the CDR3. CDR3 loop: CASSSEMPVGTEAFF. The CDR3 nucleotides are TGTGCCAGCAGTTCCGAGATGCCGGTGGGGACAGAAGCTTTCTTT.

This clonotype has a count of ten or more. The J gene is TRBJ1-1, the V gene TRBV5-1; D is uncertain. Trimming stripped 3 bases from V and 6 bases from J, with 15 bases between. The germline gives CDR1 SGHRS, CDR2 YFSETQ. CDR3 length: 14 amino acids. The CDR3 nucleotides read TGCGCCAGCAGCTCGATTTTAGGTGGAGCTGAAGCTTTCTTT. Translating it yields CASSSILGGAEAFF.

This chain joins TRBV5-5 and TRBJ1-1; D may be TRBD1 (5 bases). The length of the CDR3 is 13 residues. From germline, CDR1 is SGHKS and CDR2 YYEKEE (reference sequence). V was trimmed by 2 bases and J by 4 bases, leaving 9 bases between them. CDR3 DNA: TGTGCCAGCAGCTTTACCGGGGGCACTGAAGCTTTCTTT. Encoded protein: CASSFTGGTEAFF.

This clonotype turned up a few times. The chain couples TRBV5-1 to TRBJ2-3; 9 nucleotides match TRBD1. From germline, CDR1 is SGHRS and CDR2 YFSETQ. CDR3 length: 15 residues. Unmatched junction bases numbered 6, after V lost 1 base and J lost 6 bases. CDR3 protein: CASSLIGTGPDTQYF. Written as DNA, the CDR3 is TGCGCCAGCAGCTTGATCGGGACAGGGCCCGATACGCAGTATTTT.

CDR3 in amino acids: CASSGSYLVQYF. The CDR3, as DNA: TGTGCCAGCAGTGGATCCTACCTCGTGCAGTACTTC. The J gene is TRBJ2-7, the V gene TRBV25-1; D unresolved. CDR3 length equals 12 residues. The V end was cut by 4 bases, the J end by 9 bases, with 13 bases between. CDR1 is MGHDK, CDR2 SYGVNS, per germline.

This clonotype was observed a handful of times. The chain employs TRBV14 and TRBJ2-3; no reliable D call. Germline V gene data show CDR1 as SGHDN and CDR2 as FVKESK. The CDR3 is made up of 16 amino acids. With 2 bases removed from V and 4 bases from J, the gap between germline ends came to 16 bases. The CDR3 nucleotides are TGTGCCAGCAGCCAACGCAACGGAGTGGCGGCAGATACGCAGTATTTT. As protein: CASSQRNGVAADTQYF.